This passage covers 3 T cell receptor beta chains from one sample sequenced in a study of cytomegalovirus exposure and HLA in healthy donors. Both 60 Vbeta primers and 13 Jbeta primers went into the PCR. Clones were sequenced by immunoSEQ multiplex PCR, and TCRdb holds only the in-frame ones, with some missing. The table has 200,000 to 250,000 clones, 75% to 80% seen once; the top ten hold under 2%. Material for sequencing was PBMCs. The receptor source for this set is a man younger than 35 in good health and CMV-seronegative.

This rearrangement joins TRBV27 to TRBJ1-1; TRBD1 aligns across 7 bases. This CDR3 is 14 amino acids long. With V trimmed by 5 bases and J by 0 bases, 3 bases remained unmatched. CDR1 and CDR2 (germline): MNHEY, SMNVEV (reference sequence). The CDR3 reads CASSITGVNTEAFF. The CDR3 nucleotides read TGTGCCAGCAGTATTACAGGGGTGAACACTGAAGCTTTCTTT.

This clone was picked up one time. The J gene is TRBJ2-5, the V gene TRBV5-8; TRBD2 matches at 7 bases. The trim removed 0 bases at V and 2 bases at J, leaving 10 bases unmatched. The germline CDR1 and CDR2 sequences are SGHTS and YDEGEE. The CDR3 runs to 17 residues. CDR3 residues: CASSLGLAERFQETQYF. CDR3 in DNA: TGTGCCAGCAGCTTGGGTCTAGCGGAGCGCTTTCAAGAGACCCAGTACTTC.

The chain links TRBV7-9 to TRBJ1-5, with D perhaps TRBD1 (6 bases). Germline V gene lookup returns CDR1 SEHNR and CDR2 FQNEAQ (reference sequence). The CDR3 spans 14 residues. Trimming shortened V by 4 bases and J by 4 bases, and 11 bases separated the two germline ends. The CDR3 DNA reads as TGTGCCAGCAGCTCGGACAGTAAAAATCAGCCCCAGCATTTT. Residues: CASSSDSKNQPQHF. Looking up the rest from reference TRBV7-9 and TRBJ1-5 gives the full variable domain: DTGVSQNPRHKITKRGQNVTFRCDPISEHNRLYWYRQTLGQGPEFLTYFQNEAQLEKSRLLSDRFSAERPKGSFSTLEIQRTEQGDSAMYLCASSSDSKNQPQHFGDGTRLSIL.